Listed below are T cell receptor beta chains from one sample, sequenced in a study of cytomegalovirus exposure and HLA in healthy donors. Assay: immunoSEQ multiplex PCR; the TCRdb copy retains only in-frame clones and omits some. This sample contains roughly 220,000 clones. The sequenced sample was PBMCs. The origin of the receptors is a girl aged 2 to 10 in good health and CMV-seropositive. CDR3s include the opening cysteine and the closing phenylalanine or tryptophan. Each record gives: CDR3 protein, CDR3 DNA, J gene, D gene, V gene. The D gene is left open where the match is weak.

CDR3: CAISESPRVRAFF; DNA: TGTGCCATCAGTGAGTCTCCGCGGGTCCGAGCTTTCTTT; J: TRBJ1-1; D: NA; V: TRBV10-3
CDR3: CASSVGQGGNQPQHF; DNA: TGTGCCAGTAGTGTCGGACAGGGTGGCAATCAGCCCCAGCATTTT; J: TRBJ1-5; D: TRBD1; V: TRBV19
CDR3: CASSAFPGPDTQYF; DNA: TGTGCCAGCAGTGCCTTTCCAGGCCCAGATACGCAGTATTTT; J: TRBJ2-3; D: NA; V: TRBV6-4
CDR3: CASSTEDRASSNEQFF; DNA: TGCGCCAGCAGTACTGAAGACAGGGCTTCATCCAATGAGCAGTTCTTC; J: TRBJ2-1; D: TRBD1; V: TRBV5-1
CDR3: CASEGQGARNEQFF; DNA: TGTGCCAGCGAGGGACAGGGGGCGCGGAATGAGCAGTTCTTC; J: TRBJ2-1; D: TRBD1; V: TRBV2
CDR3: CASIGQGTEKLFF; DNA: TGTGCCAGCATAGGGCAGGGGACCGAAAAACTGTTTTTT; J: TRBJ1-4; D: NA; V: TRBV2
CDR3: CASSPGQGNMNTEAFF; DNA: TGTGCCAGCAGCCCGGGACAGGGGAACATGAACACTGAAGCTTTCTTT; J: TRBJ1-1; D: TRBD1; V: TRBV6-4
CDR3: CASRPIRTSGMNTGELFF; DNA: TGTGCCAGCAGGCCTATCCGGACTAGCGGGATGAACACCGGGGAGCTGTTTTTT; J: TRBJ2-2; D: TRBD2; V: TRBV27
CDR3: CASSLSGDQPQHF; DNA: TGCGCCAGCAGCTTGAGCGGCGATCAGCCCCAGCATTTT; J: TRBJ1-5; D: NA; V: TRBV5-1
CDR3: CASSLMLGHSYEQYF; DNA: TGTGCCAGCAGTTTAATGCTAGGCCATTCCTACGAGCAGTACTTC; J: TRBJ2-7; D: NA; V: TRBV27
CDR3: CASSPGTDLSGANVLTF; DNA: TGTGCCAGCAGTCCCGGGACAGACCTCTCTGGGGCCAACGTCCTGACTTTC; J: TRBJ2-6; D: TRBD1; V: TRBV28
CDR3: CASSRVVSGANVLTF; DNA: TGTGCCAGCAGCCGGGTGGTCTCTGGGGCCAACGTCCTGACTTTC; J: TRBJ2-6; D: NA; V: TRBV11-2
CDR3: CASSLGLRGTF; DNA: TGTGCCAGCAGTTTGGGGCTAAGGGGCACCTTC; J: TRBJ1-2; D: NA; V: TRBV28
CDR3: CAWSSGGAPTEAFF; DNA: TGTGCCTGGAGTAGCGGGGGCGCACCTACTGAAGCTTTCTTT; J: TRBJ1-1; D: NA; V: TRBV30
CDR3: CASSEGGESGYNEQFF; DNA: TGTGCCAGCAGCGAAGGGGGGGAATCTGGCTACAATGAGCAGTTCTTC; J: TRBJ2-1; D: NA; V: TRBV28
CDR3: CAWSVLAGTSTDTQYF; DNA: TGTGCCTGGAGTGTACTAGCGGGGACTAGCACAGATACGCAGTATTTT; J: TRBJ2-3; D: TRBD2; V: TRBV30
CDR3: CASSERITGGVEQFF; DNA: TGTGCCAGCAGTGAAAGGATAACGGGAGGGGTTGAGCAGTTCTTC; J: TRBJ2-1; D: TRBD2; V: TRBV25-1
CDR3: CASSGGLSYEQYF; DNA: TGTGCCAGCAGCGGGGGACTATCCTACGAGCAGTACTTC; J: TRBJ2-7; D: TRBD2; V: TRBV7-2